Shown below are 13 T cell receptor beta chains from a single sample sequenced in a study of T cell responses to AZD1222 COVID-19 vaccine. Sequencing used immunoSEQ multiplex PCR; TCRdb keeps in-frame clones, though not all of them. The sample holds 100,000 to 120,000 clones, around 88% seen once. The sample was peripheral blood, taken 28 days after the second AZD1222 dose. The origin of the receptors is an adult who received the AZD1222 COVID-19 vaccine.

The genes are TRBV7-2 and TRBJ1-5, with TRBD1 matching over 12 bases. The germline CDR1 and CDR2 sequences are SGHTA and FQGNSA. The CDR3 extends over 17 amino acids. V gave up 2 bases and J gave up 4 bases; unmatched junction bases: 6. The CDR3 loop is CASSLTGDRGLNQPQHF. CDR3 DNA sequence: TGTGCCAGCAGCTTAACTGGGGACAGGGGGCTGAATCAGCCCCAGCATTTT. Complete variable domain (other parts from reference TRBV7-2 and TRBJ1-5): GAGVSQSPSNKVTEKGKDVELRCDPISGHTALYWYRQSLGQGLEFLIYFQGNSAPDKSGLPSDRFSAERTGGSVSTLTIQRTQQEDSAVYLCASSLTGDRGLNQPQHFGDGTRLSIL.

V usage is TRBV10-3 and J usage is TRBJ1-6; D uncertain. Trimming stripped 0 bases from V and 8 bases from J, with 8 bases between. The germline V gene has CDR1 ENHRY and CDR2 SYGVKD. This CDR3 spans 14 amino acids. The CDR3: CAISESYSYSPLHF. The CDR3 nucleotides read TGTGCCATCAGTGAGTCTTACAGTTATTCACCCCTCCACTTT.

J is TRBJ1-6 and V is TRBV11-2, with TRBD1 identical over 9 bases. CDR3 length: 16 residues. Germline V gives CDR1 SGHAT, CDR2 FQNNGV. V dropped 5 bases and J dropped 7; count of bases not matched to a gene: 9. This CDR3 is CASSPDRGTVNSPLHF. Written as DNA, the CDR3 is TGTGCCAGCAGCCCGGACAGGGGAACGGTAAATTCACCCCTCCACTTT.

This sequence joins TRBV2 and TRBJ2-5; D perhaps matches TRBD2 (5 bases). Trimming pared 5 bases from V and 1 base from J, leaving 11 bases between. CDR1 is SNHLY, CDR2 FYNNEI, per germline. The CDR3 consists of 14 residues. CDR3 sequence reads: CASSPDYAQETQYF. The CDR3, as DNA: TGTGCCAGCAGTCCTGACTACGCCCAAGAGACCCAGTACTTC.

J is TRBJ2-1 and V is TRBV19, with D tentatively TRBD1 (5 bases). Germline CDR1 LNHDA, CDR2 SQIVND (reference sequence). The CDR3 is 15 amino acids. Trimming cost V 3 bases and J 5 bases, with 14 bases left between them. Written as DNA, the CDR3 is TGTGCCAGTAGTATCTCCCAGGGTCGGAACAATGAGCAGTTCTTC. It codes for CASSISQGRNNEQFF.

The genes are TRBV28 and TRBJ2-7, with unresolved D. Germline V CDR1 and CDR2: MDHEN, SYDVKM. The CDR3 covers 14 residues. Trimming shortened V by 2 bases and J by 2 bases, and 10 bases separated the two germline ends. CDR3 amino acids: CASSLVGPAYEQYF. CDR3 bases: TGTGCCAGCAGTTTAGTAGGGCCCGCCTACGAGCAGTACTTC. The whole variable domain, remainder taken from reference TRBV28 and TRBJ2-7, is DVKVTQSSRYLVKRTGEKVFLECVQDMDHENMFWYRQDPGLGLRLIYFSYDVKMKEKGDIPEGYSVSREKKERFSLILESASTNQTSMYLCASSLVGPAYEQYFGPGTRLTVT.

The V gene is TRBV7-3, the J gene TRBJ2-2; D is perhaps TRBD1 (6 bases). V dropped 5 bases and J dropped 0 bases, with 10 bases sitting between them. The CDR3 sequence is 15 residues long. The germline V gene has CDR1 SGHTA and CDR2 FQGTGA. CDR3 sequence reads: CASSPGTTNTGELFF. In nucleotides, the CDR3 is TGTGCCAGCAGCCCAGGGACAACGAACACCGGGGAGCTGTTTTTT.

The chain recombines TRBV7-3 with TRBJ1-2, with TRBD1 as a possible D gene (5 bases). The V gene's germline CDR1 is SGHTA and CDR2 FQGTGA. The CDR3 runs to 13 residues. V was clipped by 5 bases and J by 6 bases, with 13 bases between them. CDR3 sequence (DNA): TGTGCCAGCAGCCCCCAGGGCAGGAATGGCTACACCTTC. It encodes CASSPQGRNGYTF.

V gene TRBV29-1 combines with J gene TRBJ1-2; D is ambiguous. CDR1 is SQVTM, CDR2 ANQGSEA, per germline. The CDR3 runs to 12 residues. V shed 5 bases and J shed 0 bases, with 7 bases lying between them. CDR3 sequence reads: CSVRDPNYGYTF. The CDR3 DNA sequence: TGCAGCGTTCGCGACCCTAACTATGGCTACACCTTC.

The chain links TRBV6-5 to TRBJ1-1; 11 bases line up with TRBD1. The CDR3 length is 14 residues. Germline V gene data show CDR1 as MNHEY and CDR2 as SVGAGI. The V segment lost 4 bases and the J segment 4 bases; nucleotides outside the gene matches: 2. The CDR3 sequence is CASSWGTGGTEAFF. The CDR3 DNA is TGTGCCAGCAGTTGGGGGACAGGGGGCACTGAAGCTTTCTTT.

This clone was detected a few times. The chain has TRBV10-3 and TRBJ1-1, with 8 bases identical to TRBD1. The germline V gene has CDR1 ENHRY and CDR2 SYGVKD. Trimming took 4 bases from V and 6 from J; bases not matched to a gene: 10. This CDR3 has 15 amino acids. As DNA, the CDR3 is TGTGCCATCAGTGGGAGGACAGGGTTATGGGCTGAAGCTTTCTTT. Translated, it gives CAISGRTGLWAEAFF.

The rearrangement joins TRBV27 to TRBJ1-2; TRBD1 is a possible D gene (6 bases). The germline gives CDR1 MNHEY, CDR2 SMNVEV (reference sequence). The CDR3 is 13 residues long. Trimming cost V 4 bases and J 7 bases, with 13 bases left between them. The CDR3 loop is CASSSGGGFGYTF. The CDR3 region has the DNA TGTGCCAGCAGTTCTGGGGGCGGGTTTGGCTACACCTTC.

The V call is TRBV28, the J call TRBJ1-5; no clear D. V lost 7 bases and J lost 7, with 20 bases in between. This CDR3 contains 15 residues. Germline V gives CDR1 MDHEN, CDR2 SYDVKM. Here the CDR3 reads CASNSLRGGGQPQHF. The CDR3 bases are TGTGCCAGCAACTCTCTTCGGGGTGGAGGGCAGCCCCAGCATTTT.